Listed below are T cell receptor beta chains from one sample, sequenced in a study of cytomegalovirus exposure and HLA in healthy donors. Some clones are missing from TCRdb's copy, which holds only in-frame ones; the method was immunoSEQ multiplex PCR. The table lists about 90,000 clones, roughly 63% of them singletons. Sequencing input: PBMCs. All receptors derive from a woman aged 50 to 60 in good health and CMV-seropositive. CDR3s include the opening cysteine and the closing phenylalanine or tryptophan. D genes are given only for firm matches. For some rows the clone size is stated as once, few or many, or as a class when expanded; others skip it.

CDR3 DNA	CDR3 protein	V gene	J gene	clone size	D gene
TGTGCCAGCACCTCAGGGAGGGAATCGGCTACGCAGTATTTT	CASTSGRESATQYF	TRBV6-5	TRBJ2-3	.	TRBD2
TGTGCCAGTAGTATGGGGCAGGGGACCCCCAGAACCTACGAGCAGTACTTC	CASSMGQGTPRTYEQYF	TRBV19	TRBJ2-7	.	.
TGCGCCAGCAGCTTGGCCATACAGGGCTACAATGAGCAGTTCTTC	CASSLAIQGYNEQFF	TRBV5-1	TRBJ2-1	.	.
TGTGCCAGCAGCCGTGGGACAGGGCGTTCCGATACGCAGTATTTT	CASSRGTGRSDTQYF	TRBV7-9	TRBJ2-3	.	TRBD1
TGCAGCGTTGAGACGGAGTGGAACACCGGGGAGCTGTTTTTT	CSVETEWNTGELFF	TRBV29-1	TRBJ2-2	.	.
TGCGCCAGCAGCTACAGCGGGCTCGGGGGAGATACGCAGTATTTT	CASSYSGLGGDTQYF	TRBV5-1	TRBJ2-3	.	.
TGTGCCAGCAGCGCGGGGTACTCCGGGTGGACTGAAGCTTTCTTT	CASSAGYSGWTEAFF	TRBV2	TRBJ1-1	few	.
TGCGCCAGCCAAACAGGCACCCAGCGGGATGAGCAGTTCTTC	CASQTGTQRDEQFF	TRBV5-1	TRBJ2-1	.	.
TGTGCCTGGAGTGTAGTCGCCCGGGGCGAGCAGTACTTC	CAWSVVARGEQYF	TRBV30	TRBJ2-7	.	.
TGTGCCTGGAGTGTTTTACAGGGCCTAATCACAGATACGCAGTATTTT	CAWSVLQGLITDTQYF	TRBV30	TRBJ2-3	once	.
TGTGCCAGCAGCCAACAGGGTGGGGGCTATGGCTACACCTTC	CASSQQGGGYGYTF	TRBV5-4	TRBJ1-2	.	.
TGTGCCAGCAGCTTATCTGGGGGGTACCAAGAGACCCAGTACTTC	CASSLSGGYQETQYF	TRBV7-7	TRBJ2-5	.	.
TGTGCCAGCAGCCATCCGGGTGAGGGGAACACTGAAGCTTTCTTT	CASSHPGEGNTEAFF	TRBV4-2	TRBJ1-1	.	.
TGTGCCAGCAGTTACGGACAGGGGGGAGCCTACGAGCAGTACTTC	CASSYGQGGAYEQYF	TRBV6-5	TRBJ2-7	few	TRBD1
TGTGCCAGCAGCTTCGGAGGGGGGGTCTACGAGCAGTACTTC	CASSFGGGVYEQYF	TRBV7-9	TRBJ2-7	.	.
TGCGCCAGCAGCCAAGATCGGGGGGGCCTACCTGATACGCAGTATTTT	CASSQDRGGLPDTQYF	TRBV4-3	TRBJ2-3	.	TRBD2
TGTGCCATCAGTGCCTCCTGGGGGACAGGGGAGGAGACCCAGTACTTC	CAISASWGTGEETQYF	TRBV10-3	TRBJ2-5	.	TRBD1
TGCAGCGTTGAAGAATCGACAGGGGGCTCCTACAATGAGCAGTTCTTC	CSVEESTGGSYNEQFF	TRBV29-1	TRBJ2-1	.	TRBD1
TGTGCCAGCAGCCCCGTTAATTCACCCCTCCACTTT	CASSPVNSPLHF	TRBV6-5	TRBJ1-6	few	.
TGTGCCAGCAGACTCTCCACCCACGAGCAGTACTTC	CASRLSTHEQYF	TRBV5-6	TRBJ2-7	.	.
TGCAGCGTTGTAACAGGACCTAACTATGGCTACACCTTC	CSVVTGPNYGYTF	TRBV29-1	TRBJ1-2	.	.
TGCGCCAGCAGCTTGGACGATACTACCTACGAGCAGTACTTC	CASSLDDTTYEQYF	TRBV5-1	TRBJ2-7	.	.
TGTGCCAGCAGTTTCGGGGGGGCGGGTGGAAACACCATATATTTT	CASSFGGAGGNTIYF	TRBV28	TRBJ1-3	.	.
TGTGCCAGCAGCTTAGACTCAGGGAACAAGTTCTTC	CASSLDSGNKFF	TRBV7-9	TRBJ2-1	.	.
TGTGCCAGCAGCCATGGGGGGGACAGGGGAGGCTACACCTTC	CASSHGGDRGGYTF	TRBV4-2	TRBJ1-2	.	TRBD1
TGTGCCAGCAGTTTAGCACAGGGGAACACTGAAGCTTTCTTT	CASSLAQGNTEAFF	TRBV28	TRBJ1-1	few	.
TGTGCCAGCAGTTTGCTAGCGGGGGACCTCACCGGGGAGCTGTTTTTT	CASSLLAGDLTGELFF	TRBV28	TRBJ2-2	.	TRBD2
TGCAGCGTTCAGTCCCCCGGCTACACCTTC	CSVQSPGYTF	TRBV29-1	TRBJ1-2	few	.
TGTGCCAGCAGCTTCGGGGGGGCAGGGGGTCAGCCCCAGCATTTT	CASSFGGAGGQPQHF	TRBV7-9	TRBJ1-5	.	TRBD1
TGTGCCAGCAACCCTTTCCTGGAAACTAGCACCGGCACAGATACGCAGTATTTT	CASNPFLETSTGTDTQYF	TRBV28	TRBJ2-3	few	.
TGTGCCAGCAGCCAATCTGGGGGGGCTCGCTACGAGCAGTACTTC	CASSQSGGARYEQYF	TRBV13	TRBJ2-7	few	.
TGCGCCAGCAGTGATGCGGGGCCGTATGGCTACACCTTC	CASSDAGPYGYTF	TRBV10-2	TRBJ1-2	.	.
TGTGCCAGCAGCTTAGGCAGGGTACCTAATGAAAAACTGTTTTTT	CASSLGRVPNEKLFF	TRBV7-8	TRBJ1-4	.	.
TGTGCCAGCAGCTCCCGACATACGGATTTTTCTCAGCCCCAGCATTTT	CASSSRHTDFSQPQHF	TRBV7-8	TRBJ1-5	few	.
TGCGCCAGCAGTGTGACTAGCGGGGGGGATGAGCAGTTCTTC	CASSVTSGGDEQFF	TRBV10-2	TRBJ2-1	.	TRBD2